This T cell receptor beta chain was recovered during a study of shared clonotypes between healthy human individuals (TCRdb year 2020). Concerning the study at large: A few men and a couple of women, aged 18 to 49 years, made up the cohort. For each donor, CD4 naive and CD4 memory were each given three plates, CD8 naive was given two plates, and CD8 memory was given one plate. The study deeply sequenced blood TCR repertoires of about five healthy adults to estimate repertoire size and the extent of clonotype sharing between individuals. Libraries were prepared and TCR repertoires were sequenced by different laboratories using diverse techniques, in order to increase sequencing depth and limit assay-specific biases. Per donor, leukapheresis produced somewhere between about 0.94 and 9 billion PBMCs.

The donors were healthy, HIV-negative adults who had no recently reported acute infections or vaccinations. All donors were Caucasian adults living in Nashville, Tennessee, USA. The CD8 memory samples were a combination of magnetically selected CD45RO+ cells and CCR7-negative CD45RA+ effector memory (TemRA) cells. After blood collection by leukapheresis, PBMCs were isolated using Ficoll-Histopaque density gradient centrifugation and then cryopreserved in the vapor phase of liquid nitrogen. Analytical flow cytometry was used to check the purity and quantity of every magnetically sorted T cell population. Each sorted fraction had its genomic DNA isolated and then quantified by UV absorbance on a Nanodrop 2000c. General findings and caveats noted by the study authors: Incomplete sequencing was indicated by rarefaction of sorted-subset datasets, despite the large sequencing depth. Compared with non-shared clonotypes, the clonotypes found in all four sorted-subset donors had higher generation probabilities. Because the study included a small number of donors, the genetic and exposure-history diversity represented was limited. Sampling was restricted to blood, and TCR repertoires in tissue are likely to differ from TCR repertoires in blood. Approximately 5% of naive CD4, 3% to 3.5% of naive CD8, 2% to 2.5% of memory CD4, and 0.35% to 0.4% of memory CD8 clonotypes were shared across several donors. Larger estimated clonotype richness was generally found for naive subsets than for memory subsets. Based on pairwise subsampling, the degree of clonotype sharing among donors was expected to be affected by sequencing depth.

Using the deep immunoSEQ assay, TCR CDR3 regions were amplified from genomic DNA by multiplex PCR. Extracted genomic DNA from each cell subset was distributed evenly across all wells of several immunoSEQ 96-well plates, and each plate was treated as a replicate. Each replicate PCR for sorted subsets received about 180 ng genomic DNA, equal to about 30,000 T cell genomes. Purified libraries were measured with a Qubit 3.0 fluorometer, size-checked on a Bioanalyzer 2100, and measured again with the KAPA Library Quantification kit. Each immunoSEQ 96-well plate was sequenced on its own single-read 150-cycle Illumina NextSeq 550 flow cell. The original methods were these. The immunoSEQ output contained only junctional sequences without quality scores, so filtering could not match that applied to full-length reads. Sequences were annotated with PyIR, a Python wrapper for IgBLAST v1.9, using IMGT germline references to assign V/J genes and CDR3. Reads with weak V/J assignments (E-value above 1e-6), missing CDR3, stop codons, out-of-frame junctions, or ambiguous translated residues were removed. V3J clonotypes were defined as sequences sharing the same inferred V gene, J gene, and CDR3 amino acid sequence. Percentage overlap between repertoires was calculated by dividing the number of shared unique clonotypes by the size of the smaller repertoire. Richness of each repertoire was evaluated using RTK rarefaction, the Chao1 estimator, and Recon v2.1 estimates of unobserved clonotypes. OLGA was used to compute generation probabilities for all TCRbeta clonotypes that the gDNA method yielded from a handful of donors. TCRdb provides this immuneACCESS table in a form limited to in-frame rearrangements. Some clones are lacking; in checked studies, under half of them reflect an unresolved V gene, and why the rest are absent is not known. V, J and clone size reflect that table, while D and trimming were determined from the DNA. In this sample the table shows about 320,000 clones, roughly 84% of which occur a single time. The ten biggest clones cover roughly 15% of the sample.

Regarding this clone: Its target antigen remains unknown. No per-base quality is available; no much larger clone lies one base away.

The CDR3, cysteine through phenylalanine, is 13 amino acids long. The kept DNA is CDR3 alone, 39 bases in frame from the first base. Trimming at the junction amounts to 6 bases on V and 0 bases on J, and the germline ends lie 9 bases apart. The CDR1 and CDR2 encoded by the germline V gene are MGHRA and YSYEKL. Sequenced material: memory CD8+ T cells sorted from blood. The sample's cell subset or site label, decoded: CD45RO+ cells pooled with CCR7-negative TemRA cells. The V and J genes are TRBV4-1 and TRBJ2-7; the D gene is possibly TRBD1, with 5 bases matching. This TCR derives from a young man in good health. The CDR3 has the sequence CASRDSLSYEQYF. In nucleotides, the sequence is TGCGCCAGCAGAGACAGCCTCTCCTACGAGCAGTACTTC.